The 26 T cell receptor beta chains below were found in one sample sequenced in a study of neurological immune-mediated disorders. Regarding time point: longitudinal time-point 2. TCRdb called the 5' RACE reads again in MiXCR, with one record for every CDR3 protein. The sample has about 90,000 distinct CDR3 sequences; approximately 13% are singletons. The specimen sequenced was PBMCs. Receptors were obtained from a female donor with HTLV-1-associated myelopathy (HAM/TSP).

Many counts were recorded for this clonotype. The chain couples TRBV20-1 to TRBJ1-5; D not certain. This CDR3 is built from 20 residues. Trimming stripped 5 bases from V and 0 bases from J, with 29 bases between. Germline CDR1 reads DFQATT; CDR2 reads SNEGSKA (reference sequence). The CDR3 here is CSALRTGSHSGSYSNQPQHF. The CDR3 DNA reads TGCAGTGCTCTCAGGACGGGAAGTCATAGCGGCAGTTATAGCAATCAGCCCCAGCATTTT.

This clonotype was picked up many times. The chain links TRBV25-1 to TRBJ1-4; D is unclear. CDR3 length: 14 residues. V lost 3 bases to trimming and J lost 7 bases, with 12 bases between them. The germline gives CDR1 MGHDK, CDR2 SYGVNS. CDR3 sequence: CASSDWSLAEKLFF. The CDR3 region has the DNA TGTGCCAGCAGTGACTGGAGCCTAGCTGAAAAACTGTTTTTT.

As DNA, the CDR3 is TGTGCCATCAGTGATCGGGGCCGTCTGGCCTACGAGCAGTACTTC. It codes for CAISDRGRLAYEQYF. The chain joins TRBV10-3 to TRBJ2-7, with D perhaps assigned TRBD1 or TRBD2 (5 bases each). Germline values: CDR1 ENHRY, CDR2 SYGVKD. The CDR3 has 15 amino acids. V lost 3 bases and J lost 2, with 14 bases in between.

The sample holds many counts of this clonotype. The chain couples TRBV5-1 to TRBJ2-1, with TRBD2 matching over 13 bases. This CDR3 is built from 17 residues. V shed 0 bases, J shed 4 bases, and the junction held 4 bases outside the gene matches. Germline V lookup: CDR1 SGHRS, CDR2 YFSETQ. This CDR3 reads CASSLGLAGGPYNEQFF. CDR3 DNA sequence: TGCGCCAGCAGCTTGGGACTAGCGGGGGGACCATACAATGAGCAGTTCTTC. Full variable domain (remainder filled in from reference TRBV5-1 and TRBJ2-1): KAGVTQTPRYLIKTRGQQVTLSCSPISGHRSVSWYQQTPGQGLQFLFEYFSETQRNKGNFPGRFSGRQFSNSRSEMNVSTLELGDSALYLCASSLGLAGGPYNEQFFGPGTRLTVL.

This clonotype has at least ten counts. V is TRBV29-1 and J is TRBJ2-5; D ambiguous. CDR3 length: 16 residues. V gave up 0 bases and J gave up 1 base, with 15 bases separating them. Germline-derived CDR1 and CDR2 are SQVTM and ANQGSEA. The CDR3, as DNA: TGCAGCGTTGAAGAATTGATAGGGTCCTTCCAAGAGACCCAGTACTTC. It codes for CSVEELIGSFQETQYF.

The chain has TRBV20-1 and TRBJ2-5; 10 bases align to TRBD1. The germline CDR1 and CDR2 sequences are DFQATT and SNEGSKA (reference sequence). This CDR3 comprises 15 residues. V gave up 6 bases and J gave up 4 bases; unmatched junction bases: 11. The CDR3 DNA reads as TGCAGTGCCAGCGGGGGACAGGGGTCCCCAGAGACCCAGTACTTC. This gives the protein CSASGGQGSPETQYF.

This clonotype was counted many times. The chain recombines TRBV21-1 with TRBJ1-2. TRBV21-1 is recorded as a pseudogene. CDR3 length: 17 residues. This chain's CDR3 is CASSKEIRFSYNYGYTF. DNA of the CDR3: TGTGCCAGCAGCAAAGAGATCCGATTCTCGTATAACTATGGCTACACCTTC.

About this clonotype itself: At one of its ends the junction is not consistent with the germline gene, which may arise from a read error. The J gene is TRBJ1-5, the V gene TRBV12-3 or TRBV12-4, with 8 bases aligning to TRBD1. CDR3 length: 13 amino acids. The CDR3 protein is CARSLTGDQPQHF. The CDR3 DNA reads TGTGCCAGAAGTTTGACAGGGGACCAGCCCCAGCATTTT.

This clonotype was seen repeatedly, ten times or more. The gene calls are TRBV9 and TRBJ2-7; possibly TRBD1 or TRBD2 for D (5 bases each). In germline, CDR1 is SGDLS, CDR2 YYNGEE. The CDR3 covers 14 residues. Trimming shortened V by 4 bases and J by 3 bases, and 14 bases separated the two germline ends. The CDR3 sequence: CASSPAPGSYEQYF. For the CDR3, the DNA is TGTGCCAGCAGCCCTGCCCCAGGGAGCTACGAGCAGTACTTC.

This clonotype showed up many times. This sequence joins TRBV12-3 or TRBV12-4 and TRBJ2-5, with D possibly matching TRBD2 (7 bases). The V gene lost 6 bases and the J gene lost 1 base, with 18 bases spanning the gap. The CDR3 totals 16 residues. The CDR3 DNA reads TGTGCCAGCAGCGAAGGGGGGGGAGGGGGCCAAGAGACCCAGTACTTC. Translating it yields CASSEGGGGGQETQYF.

This clonotype was seen many times. The J gene is TRBJ1-1, the V gene TRBV6-4; D unresolved. Germline V gives CDR1 MRHNA, CDR2 SNTAGT. Trimming left V 8 bases short and J 6 bases short, with 4 bases between. There are 9 residues in the CDR3. DNA for the CDR3: TGTGCCAGCCACCCTGAAGCTTTCTTT. Translating it yields CASHPEAFF.

This clonotype was seen repeatedly, ten times or more. V and J are TRBV5-1 and TRBJ2-5; D gene uncertain. The germline gives CDR1 SGHRS, CDR2 YFSETQ. V gave up 0 bases and J gave up 0 bases, with 3 bases separating them. The CDR3 is made up of 13 amino acids. The CDR3 DNA reads as TGCGCCAGCAGCTTGGGGAACCAAGAGACCCAGTACTTC. It specifies CASSLGNQETQYF. Combining the CDR3 with reference TRBV5-1 and TRBJ2-5 gives the whole variable domain KAGVTQTPRYLIKTRGQQVTLSCSPISGHRSVSWYQQTPGQGLQFLFEYFSETQRNKGNFPGRFSGRQFSNSRSEMNVSTLELGDSALYLCASSLGNQETQYFGPGTRLLVL.

This clonotype is medium-sized (0.01 to 0.1%) by share. The chain is built from TRBV6-6 and TRBJ2-7; TRBD1 agrees at 8 bases. CDR1 is MNHNY, CDR2 SVGAGI, per germline (reference sequence). The CDR3 is 15 amino acids. Losses at the gene ends were 0 bases for V and 4 bases for J; bases not matched to a gene: 5. The CDR3 protein is CASSYSGGTGYEQYF. CDR3 in DNA: TGTGCCAGCAGTTACTCAGGCGGGACAGGATACGAGCAGTACTTC.

This chain uses TRBV12-3 or TRBV12-4 with TRBJ1-1, with 7 bases lining up with TRBD1. The CDR3 has 14 residues. Losses at the gene ends were 5 bases for V and 5 bases for J; bases not matched to a gene: 8. The CDR3 DNA reads TGTGCCAGCAGTACCAGACAGGGTTGGACTGAAGCTTTCTTT. It codes for CASSTRQGWTEAFF.

This clonotype has at least ten counts. The rearrangement joins TRBV6-5 to TRBJ2-6; TRBD2 might be the D (5 bases). V gave up 3 bases and J gave up 0 bases, with 9 bases separating them. Germline V gene lookup returns CDR1 MNHEY and CDR2 SVGAGI. This CDR3 is 16 amino acids long. CDR3 in DNA: TGTGCCAGCAGTTATTATAGCGCCTCTGGGGCCAACGTCCTGACTTTC. It yields the protein CASSYYSASGANVLTF.

V usage is TRBV5-1 and J usage is TRBJ1-1; D gene unclear. The germline V and J ends were trimmed by 5 bases and 1 base, with 12 bases remaining between them. This CDR3 has 14 residues. CDR1 and CDR2 (germline): SGHRS, YFSETQ. CDR3 in DNA: TGCGCCAGCAGTCTTACTTCCGGGAACACTGAAGCTTTCTTT. This sequence encodes CASSLTSGNTEAFF.

This clonotype occurred many times. CDR3 protein: CAISLEYQETQYF. The DNA for the CDR3 is TGTGCCATCAGCCTGGAGTACCAAGAGACCCAGTACTTC. The chain joins TRBV10-3 to TRBJ2-5, with D uncertain. Germline CDR1 is ENHRY and CDR2 is SYGVKD. This CDR3 has 13 amino acids. Trimming took 6 bases from V and 0 from J, leaving 8 bases between them.

This clonotype was observed many times. The rearrangement uses TRBV28 and TRBJ2-7, with D tentatively TRBD1 (5 bases). Trimming took 6 bases from V and 3 from J, leaving 12 bases between them. The germline V gene encodes CDR1 MDHEN and CDR2 SYDVKM. The CDR3 totals 13 residues. This chain's CDR3 is CASRPGIHYEQYF. The CDR3 nucleotides are TGTGCCAGCAGGCCAGGGATACACTACGAGCAGTACTTC. The whole variable domain, filled in from reference TRBV28 and TRBJ2-7, reads DVKVTQSSRYLVKRTGEKVFLECVQDMDHENMFWYRQDPGLGLRLIYFSYDVKMKEKGDIPEGYSVSREKKERFSLILESASTNQTSMYLCASRPGIHYEQYFGPGTRLTVT.

This clonotype was recorded many times. The chain is built from TRBV29-1 and TRBJ1-1; D not resolved. V was shortened by 6 bases and J by 8 bases, with 10 bases between the two germline ends. The CDR3 length is 10 residues. The germline gives CDR1 SQVTM, CDR2 ANQGSEA. CDR3 region: CSVWNREAFF. CDR3 sequence (DNA): TGCAGCGTCTGGAACAGAGAAGCTTTCTTT.

This clonotype has ten or more counts. This chain's CDR3 is CASSLKGGYEQYF. The DNA for the CDR3 is TGTGCCAGCAGTTTAAAGGGCGGCTACGAGCAGTACTTC. The gene calls are TRBV27 and TRBJ2-7; D gene uncertain. CDR1 MNHEY and CDR2 SMNVEV come from the germline V gene (reference sequence). CDR3 length equals 13 residues. Deletions cut 2 bases from V and 3 bases from J, with 8 bases between.

This clonotype was detected ten times or more. The rearrangement joins TRBV2 to TRBJ2-7; 11 nucleotides match TRBD2. The CDR3 sequence is 17 residues long. The germline gives CDR1 SNHLY, CDR2 FYNNEI. Trimming took 4 bases from V and 1 from J; bases not matched to a gene: 9. The CDR3 DNA follows: TGTGCCAGCAGTGTATCGGCTAGCGGGGGGCCGTCCTACGAGCAGTACTTC. Translating gives CASSVSASGGPSYEQYF.

This clonotype was seen many times. The J gene is TRBJ2-4, the V gene TRBV12-3 or TRBV12-4, with no clear D. V lost 3 bases and J 2 bases, leaving 8 bases between the germline ends. The CDR3 totals 14 residues. CDR3: CASSFGSTKNIQYF. The CDR3 DNA sequence: TGTGCCAGCAGTTTCGGGTCGACCAAAAACATTCAGTACTTC.

In this sample, this clonotype turned up a few times. The V call is TRBV12-3 or TRBV12-4, the J call TRBJ2-6; 9 nucleotides align to TRBD1. The V segment lost 2 bases and the J segment 7 bases; nucleotides outside the gene matches: 6. The CDR3 spans 16 residues. CDR3 in DNA: TGTGCCAGCAGTTTAACAGGGGGCGCGACAGCCAACGTCCTGACTTTC. It is translated as CASSLTGGATANVLTF.

This clonotype was detected ten times or more. As DNA, the CDR3 is TGTGCCAGCAGCTTAGCTGGGGGGCCCTCCCAAGAGACCCAGTACTTC. As protein: CASSLAGGPSQETQYF. V is TRBV7-2 and J is TRBJ2-5; the D call may be TRBD1 or TRBD2 (6 bases each). V was clipped by 0 bases and J by 1 base, with 12 bases between them. CDR1 is SGHTA, CDR2 FQGNSA, per germline. This CDR3 contains 16 residues.

This clonotype was picked up many times. V gene TRBV4-1 combines with J gene TRBJ2-2; 8 bases map to TRBD1. The CDR3 extends over 16 amino acids. Looked up from germline, CDR1 is MGHRA and CDR2 is YSYEKL. Trimming cost V 5 bases and J 2 bases; bases outside gene matches: 7. Here the CDR3 DNA reads TGCGCCAGCAGCTTACCGGGGACAGGAAACACCGGGGAGCTGTTTTTT. Translating gives CASSLPGTGNTGELFF.

In this sample, this clonotype turned up a few times. The rearrangement uses TRBV18 and TRBJ2-1; 7 bases align to TRBD2. Trimming took 2 bases from V and 3 from J; bases not matched to a gene: 10. Per the germline V gene, CDR1 is KGHSH and CDR2 is LQKENI. The CDR3 extends over 17 amino acids. This CDR3 is CASSPFVSLADYNEQFF. In DNA, the CDR3 is TGTGCCAGCTCACCATTCGTTAGCCTAGCGGACTACAATGAGCAGTTCTTC.